This T cell receptor (beta chain) derives from a study of vaccination and CD4 T cells after COVID-19. Treatment noted: approximately 9-day PBMC culture with coronavirus spike peptide pools or control peptides (ViraFEST assay). Germline V gives CDR1 SEHNR, CDR2 FQNEAQ (reference sequence). The V end was cut by 3 bases, the J end by 4 bases, with 13 bases between. This CDR3 is 14 amino acids long. Cultured CD4+ T cell DNA underwent sequencing with the Oncomine TCR Beta short-read assay. TCRdb itself ran the PCR reads through MiXCR, one entry per CDR3 protein. The sample shows some 13,000 distinct CDR3 sequences, roughly three fifths of them seen only once. For this clonotype: The antigen remains unidentified.

The receptor's source is a human donor who had recovered from COVID-19. The sequenced sample was CD4+ T cells from blood, cultured in vitro. The rearrangement links TRBV7-9 to TRBJ2-7, with a tentative D call TRBD1 (6 bases). This CDR3 reads CASSLGRGYYEQYF. CDR3 DNA sequence: TGTGCCAGCAGCTTGGGCAGGGGCTATTACGAGCAGTACTTC. The entire variable domain, with the rest obtained from reference TRBV7-9 and TRBJ2-7, is as follows: DTGVSQNPRHKITKRGQNVTFRCDPISEHNRLYWYRQTLGQGPEFLTYFQNEAQLEKSRLLSDRFSAERPKGSFSTLEIQRTEQGDSAMYLCASSLGRGYYEQYFGPGTRLTVT.